This paragraph reports one T cell receptor (beta chain). This clonotype showed up just a few times. There is no known antigen for this receptor. Within one base of it there is no much larger clone, and no base qualities were kept. Library preparation used RT-PCR. Instrument on record: NextSeq 550. TCRdb reworked the public reads: Q25 trimming with fastp, MiXCR clone assembly, productive beta chains retained. Each entry merges the rows of one CDR3 protein and shows their most common DNA and genes. This sample is represented by about a million distinct CDR3 sequences; approximately 19% of them were singletons. The top ten clonotypes cover roughly 6.4% of the sample. This entry belongs to a study of patients and donors after allogeneic stem cell transplantation (dated by TCRdb to about 2020). The germline V gene (reference sequence) supplies CDR1 MNHEY and CDR2 SMNVEV. Here V drops 3 bases and J drops 1 base, and the junction holds 5 bases not matched to any gene. Its CDR3 holds 15 amino acids, cysteine through phenylalanine. The kept DNA is CDR3 alone, 45 bases in frame from the first base.

The sequenced material came from blood, either unsorted or a sorted T cell fraction (not recorded which). The rearranged segments are TRBV27 and TRBJ2-7; 8 middle bases align to TRBD2. The sequence was collected from a human donor who was either an allogeneic HSCT recipient or a stem cell or donor lymphocyte infusion donor (not recorded which). It is not recorded whose cells these are; they may come from a transplant donor. The bases are TGTGCCAGCAGTTTTACTAGCGGAGGATCCTACGAGCAGTACTTC. Protein translation: CASSFTSGGSYEQYF.